This T cell receptor (beta chain) was obtained from a study of blood T cells in healthy people across ages (dated by TCRdb to between 2015 and 2017). Concerning the study at large: Template switching captured roughly one uniquely barcoded TCR beta cDNA molecule per two T cells in model experiments. Using deep sequencing normalized with unique cDNA molecular identifiers, the study measured how TCR beta repertoire diversity changes with age. For two donors (one aged 18 to 30 and one aged 80 or older), the study analyzed two additional independent replicas of 1 million unique cDNA reads from the same blood draw. Donors were grouped into four age groups: young (average roughly 17 years), middle-aged (about 40), aged (approximately 58) and long-lived (about 82). The paper's findings and limits, for the study overall: Observed TCR beta diversity per million T cells fell roughly linearly with age, and a significant reduction was already apparent by age roughly 40. Estimates of total diversity based on one million sequenced T cells were regarded as lower bounds and as underestimates. A strong correlation was found between observed TCR beta diversity and the percentage of naive T cells measured by flow cytometry. The long-lived group showed more naive CD4+ T cells, fewer expanded clones and increased TCR diversity than the aged group, suggesting age selection. Since profiling was done on bulk unsorted PBMCs, naive and antigen-experienced compartments could not be conclusively compared. The CMV infection status of donors was not known, potentially confounding age-related changes in expanded clonotypes.

Donors were 40 or so systemically healthy Caucasian individuals from Russia aged about 6 to 100 years. Each donor gave about 11 milliliters of peripheral blood, drawn into EDTA-treated Vacutainer tubes. Ficoll-Paque density-gradient centrifugation was used to isolate PBMCs, with at least 6.5 million per sample. Trizol reagent was used to extract total RNA from the PBMCs, yielding at least 5.5 micrograms per sample. Naive CD45RAhigh/CD27high T cell percentages were measured by flow cytometry on a PBMC aliquot from every donor. A word on this clonotype: Its recognized antigen is unknown. The sample holds no much larger clone one base away, and base qualities are not on file.

Libraries were built with 5' RACE. Data came from an Illumina HiSeq 2500. A second PCR of about 6 to 11 cycles was performed with a sample-barcoded 5' primer and a J-beta primer mix. A unique molecular identifier was introduced onto each TCR beta cDNA molecule by a template-switch 5' adaptor carrying 12 random nucleotides. At least 2.5 million CDR3-containing paired-end reads were obtained from each sample. All of the RNA was converted into first-strand cDNA using the Mint cDNA synthesis kit, with a TRBC-specific oligonucleotide serving as the primer. After uracil-DNA glycosylase treatment, a first 18-cycle PCR used universal primers M1SS and BC2_uni_R on all cDNA. As for how the authors treated the data: For normalization, 1 million high-quality reads, each with a distinct molecular identifier, were randomly selected from each sample. Instead of being binned into consensus sequences, reads that shared molecular identifiers were thrown out. MiTCR, with a Q25 quality threshold and the strictest error-elimination algorithm, was used for CDR3 identification, clonotype clustering and error correction. Lower-bound total TCR beta diversity was estimated with a nonparametric unseen species model using Euler transformation. TCRdb's own reprocessing of the public reads used fastp at Q25 and MiXCR and kept productive beta chains. One record per CDR3 amino acid sequence lists the most common genes and DNA. TCRdb's processing, not the study's, gives the V and J calls here. The sample has approximately 800,000 distinct CDR3 sequences on record, 20% to 25% of them singletons. Clones ranked in the top ten supply around 3.6% of the sample.

Cut back by 7 bases and 4 bases, the V and J ends lie 13 bases apart. Reading from cysteine to phenylalanine, the CDR3 counts 14 amino acids. The read is trimmed to its CDR3 DNA, 42 bases read in frame from base 1. According to the germline V gene, CDR1 reads MNHEY and CDR2 reads SVGAGI. A further study also used this sample, focusing on T cells of mothers and their children. From the second report: Donors were nine systemically healthy Caucasian individuals: three mothers and their six children. cDNA synthesis consumed the entire amount of extracted RNA, loaded at around 1.4 ug RNA in each 15 ul reaction. In the second PCR, the M1S primer added sample barcodes and 2-4 random nucleotides. Over 9 million TCR beta CDR3 reads came from each mother, compared with approximately 3.1 million reads from each child. TCR recombination output is similarly shaped by thymic selection in related and unrelated pairs, with a minor effect exerted by inherited differences. Related mother-child pairs always showed normalized repertoire overlap that was slightly higher than in unrelated mother-child pairs, though the difference was never significant. With a sensitivity of approximately 100 clones per million clonotypes, no persistent microchimeric T cell clones were detected. The study used deep NGS to compare TCR beta repertoires of mothers and children, seeking features distinguishing related mother-child pairs from unrelated individuals. On average, the children were roughly 11 +/- 4 years old, while the mothers were roughly 40 +/- 4 years old. After adapters were ligated using NEBNext reagents, the libraries underwent 100+100 nt paired-end sequencing on an Illumina HiSeq 2000. Mother and child libraries were prepared a month apart and sequenced in separate runs to prevent cross-contamination. Each donor had between roughly 450,000 and 2,100,000 distinct TCR beta clonotypes identified. Naive TCR beta clonotypes were estimated from low-frequency clonotypes matched to each donor's FACS-determined naive share, without sorting.

This TCR was sampled from a boy between 10 and 17 years old in good health. The rearrangement joined TRBV6-5 to TRBJ1-4; no D gene is confidently identified. Sequencing was carried out using blood. This receptor has the CDR3 CASKYGPGNEKLFF. The nucleotide sequence is TGTGCCAGCAAGTATGGCCCGGGTAATGAAAAACTGTTTTTT.